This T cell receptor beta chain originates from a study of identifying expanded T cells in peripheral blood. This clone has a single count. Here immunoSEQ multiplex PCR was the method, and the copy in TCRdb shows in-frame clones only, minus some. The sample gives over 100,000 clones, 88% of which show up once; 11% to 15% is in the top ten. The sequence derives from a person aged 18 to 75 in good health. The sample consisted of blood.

CDR3 in DNA: TGTGCCAGCAGTTTTGGGCTAGCGGGAGGGCCTGTTGAGCAGTTCTTC. Residues: CASSFGLAGGPVEQFF. This chain uses TRBV28 with TRBJ2-1, with 12 bases matching TRBD2. V lost 3 bases, J lost 9 bases, and 9 bases stayed unmatched. Looked up from germline, CDR1 is MDHEN and CDR2 is SYDVKM. The CDR3 extends over 16 amino acids. Filled out from reference TRBV28 and TRBJ2-1, the complete variable domain reads DVKVTQSSRYLVKRTGEKVFLECVQDMDHENMFWYRQDPGLGLRLIYFSYDVKMKEKGDIPEGYSVSREKKERFSLILESASTNQTSMYLCASSFGLAGGPVEQFFGPGTRLTVL.